The subject of this entry is one TCR beta chain. No antigen is known for it. At one of its ends the junction is not consistent with the germline gene, which may arise from a read error. This CDR3 has 13 residues. Germline CDR1 is GTSNPN and CDR2 is SVGIG (reference sequence). This entry is derived from a study of cytomegalovirus exposure and HLA in healthy donors. Whole-study context: One earlier analysis, a look at 200 million or so T cells, found fewer than 140 million unique TCR beta sequences. General study findings and limits: Analyses of presence/absence relied on an assumption of roughly uniform sequencing depth across donors. Testing in vitro showed a few CMV-associated chains specific for CMV antigens. Segments of the TCR beta V type were, in most cases, productive about 90% or about 30% of the time in an earlier analysis.

With 60 Vbeta and 13 Jbeta primers, the PCR was carried out. Data came from immunoSEQ multiplex PCR; TCRdb stores just in-frame clones and leaves some out. The table includes about 180,000 clones, about 78% detected once. The chain couples TRBV30 to TRBJ1-2; TRBD1 agrees at 7 bases. The sequence was collected from a man in his sixties in good health and CMV-seronegative. Sequenced input: PBMCs. The CDR3 loop reads CAWRGRGENGYPF. The DNA of the CDR3 is TGTGCCTGGAGGGGCAGGGGGGAGAATGGCTACCCCTTC. The complete variable domain, with remaining parts taken from reference TRBV30 and TRBJ1-2, reads SQTIHQWPATLVQPVGSPLSLECTVEGTSNPNLYWYRQAAGRGLQLLFYSVGIGQISSEVPQNLSASRPQDRQFILSSKKLLLSDSGFYLCAWRGRGENGYPFGSGTRLTVV.